Following are 4 T cell receptor beta chains from one sample sequenced in a study of T cell responses to AZD1222 COVID-19 vaccine. The repertoire was sequenced with immunoSEQ multiplex PCR; TCRdb's copy has only in-frame clones and lacks some. Of under 200,000 clones listed, around nine tenths were seen once; the top ten hold approximately 4%. Material: peripheral blood, obtained 28 days after the second dose of the MenACWY control vaccine. Source of these receptors: an adult who received the MenACWY meningococcal vaccine as a control.

The chain links TRBV9 to TRBJ1-2; D is perhaps TRBD1 (5 bases). V was cut by 4 bases and J by 0 bases, with 13 bases left in between. CDR3 length equals 15 residues. CDR1 and CDR2 (germline): SGDLS, YYNGEE. CDR3 sequence: CASSPHRSANYGYTF. For the CDR3, the DNA is TGTGCCAGCAGCCCCCACAGGTCAGCTAACTATGGCTACACCTTC.

CDR3 sequence (DNA): TGCGCCAGCAGCCAAATAGCGGGAGCTCGTGAGCAGTTCTTC. Protein product: CASSQIAGAREQFF. The V and J genes are TRBV4-3 and TRBJ2-1; 9 positions match TRBD2. V gave up 2 bases and J gave up 9 bases; unmatched junction bases: 5. The CDR3 extends over 14 amino acids. CDR1 and CDR2 (germline): LGHNA, YSLEER.

This chain connects TRBV6-5 to TRBJ1-1, with TRBD1 matching 7 bases. This CDR3 spans 16 amino acids. The trim removed 0 bases at V and 0 bases at J, leaving 4 bases unmatched. From germline, CDR1 is MNHEY and CDR2 SVGAGI. Here the CDR3 reads CASSYSTGWMNTEAFF. The CDR3 region has the DNA TGTGCCAGCAGTTACTCGACAGGGTGGATGAACACTGAAGCTTTCTTT.

The genes are TRBV2 and TRBJ2-1; D not certain. The CDR3 is made up of 14 amino acids. With 6 bases removed from V and 1 base from J, the gap between germline ends came to 10 bases. In germline, CDR1 is SNHLY, CDR2 FYNNEI. The CDR3 is CASRPGSSYNEQFF. The CDR3 coding sequence is TGTGCCAGCAGGCCGGGCTCTTCCTACAATGAGCAGTTCTTC.